These 8 T cell receptor beta chains were sequenced from one sample in a study of blood T cell repertoires in COVID-19. Profiling relied on immunoSEQ multiplex PCR, and the TCRdb table lists in-frame clones only, not all of them. The sample holds a few hundred thousand clones, roughly 84% seen once. The sequenced sample was peripheral blood. These receptor sequences come from a man in his forties or fifties with acute or convalescent COVID-19.

The gene calls are TRBV25-1 and TRBJ1-6; D is undetermined. The germline gives CDR1 MGHDK, CDR2 SYGVNS. Trimming removed 4 bases at V and 6 bases at J, with 7 bases between. The CDR3 contains 13 residues. CDR3 DNA sequence: TGTGCCAGCAGTGTCCTTATTAATTCACCCCTCCACTTT. Translating it yields CASSVLINSPLHF.

This clone was detected a few times. The chain's CDR3 is CASSYPGESYEQYF. CDR3 DNA: TGTGCCAGCAGTTACCCGGGGGAGTCGTACGAGCAGTACTTC. The gene calls are TRBV6-2 or TRBV6-3 and TRBJ2-7; D is possibly TRBD2 (6 bases). V was pared by 2 bases and J by 4 bases, with 12 bases between. CDR1 and CDR2 (germline): MNHEY, SVGEGT. The CDR3 loop spans 14 amino acids.

The rearrangement joins TRBV2 to TRBJ1-2; 8 positions match TRBD1. The CDR3 runs 14 residues. Germline V gene data show CDR1 as SNHLY and CDR2 as FYNNEI. The V and J ends lost 6 bases and 8 bases, in that order; junction bases with no gene match: 11. The CDR3 DNA reads TGTGCCAGCAGGGCACGGGACAGGTCTAGAGGCTACACCTTC. Translating gives CASRARDRSRGYTF. Based on the CDR3 plus reference TRBV2 and TRBJ1-2, the full variable domain is EPEVTQTPSHQVTQMGQEVILRCVPISNHLYFYWYRQILGQKVEFLVSFYNNEISEKSEIFDDQFSVERPDGSNFTLKIRSTKLEDSAMYFCASRARDRSRGYTFGSGTRLTVV.

V usage is TRBV14 and J usage is TRBJ1-3, with 7 nucleotides matching TRBD1. Germline V lookup: CDR1 SGHDN, CDR2 FVKESK. Unmatched junction bases numbered 15, after V lost 4 bases and J lost 3 bases. The CDR3 has 18 amino acids. The CDR3 DNA follows: TGTGCCAGCAGCCGAAATTTAGGGCAGACAGGGAGTGGAAACACCATATATTTT. Protein sequence: CASSRNLGQTGSGNTIYF.

V usage is TRBV3-1 (or the pseudogene TRBV3-2) and J usage is TRBJ2-1; possible D gene TRBD2, 5 bases. V lost 1 base and J 0 bases, leaving 25 bases between the germline ends. CDR3 length: 21 residues. CDR1 LGHDT and CDR2 YNNKEL come from the germline V gene (reference sequence). DNA for the CDR3: TGTGCCAGCAGCCAAGTACGAAGGCAACCCCTTTTAACTAGCTCCTACAATGAGCAGTTCTTC. Its protein product is CASSQVRRQPLLTSSYNEQFF.

The V and J genes are TRBV15 and TRBJ1-3; the D gene is possibly TRBD1 (5 bases). Trimming stripped 4 bases from V and 1 base from J, with 14 bases between. CDR1 and CDR2 from the germline V gene are LNHNV and YYDKDF (reference sequence). The CDR3 loop spans 16 amino acids. CDR3 sequence (DNA): TGTGCCACCAGCATCAAGGGGCCTGGGTCTGGAAACACCATATATTTT. The encoded protein is CATSIKGPGSGNTIYF. Together with reference TRBV15 and TRBJ1-3, the CDR3 gives the full variable domain: DAMVIQNPRYQVTQFGKPVTLSCSQTLNHNVMYWYQQKSSQAPKLLFHYYDKDFNNEADTPDNFQSRRPNTSFCFLDIRSPGLGDTAMYLCATSIKGPGSGNTIYFGEGSWLTVV.

The chain couples TRBV7-2 to TRBJ1-2; 7 bases are shared with TRBD1. V dropped 6 bases and J dropped 8; count of bases not matched to a gene: 24. The germline V gene has CDR1 SGHTA and CDR2 FQGNSA. The CDR3 has 18 amino acids. CDR3 nucleotide sequence: TGTGCCAGCAGTCCCGAGGAGGGGGCGGCCGCCGCCTTCTGGGGCTACACCTTC. Translation: CASSPEEGAAAAFWGYTF. Variable domain in full (rest from reference TRBV7-2 and TRBJ1-2): GAGVSQSPSNKVTEKGKDVELRCDPISGHTALYWYRQSLGQGLEFLIYFQGNSAPDKSGLPSDRFSAERTGGSVSTLTIQRTQQEDSAVYLCASSPEEGAAAAFWGYTFGSGTRLTVV.

The gene calls are TRBV5-1 and TRBJ1-1; D gene ambiguous. Germline assignment: CDR1 SGHRS and CDR2 YFSETQ. This CDR3 has 13 amino acids. V was trimmed by 0 bases and J by 7 bases, leaving 10 bases between them. The CDR3 is CASSLDREFEAFF. CDR3 coding DNA: TGCGCCAGCAGCTTGGACCGGGAGTTTGAAGCTTTCTTT.